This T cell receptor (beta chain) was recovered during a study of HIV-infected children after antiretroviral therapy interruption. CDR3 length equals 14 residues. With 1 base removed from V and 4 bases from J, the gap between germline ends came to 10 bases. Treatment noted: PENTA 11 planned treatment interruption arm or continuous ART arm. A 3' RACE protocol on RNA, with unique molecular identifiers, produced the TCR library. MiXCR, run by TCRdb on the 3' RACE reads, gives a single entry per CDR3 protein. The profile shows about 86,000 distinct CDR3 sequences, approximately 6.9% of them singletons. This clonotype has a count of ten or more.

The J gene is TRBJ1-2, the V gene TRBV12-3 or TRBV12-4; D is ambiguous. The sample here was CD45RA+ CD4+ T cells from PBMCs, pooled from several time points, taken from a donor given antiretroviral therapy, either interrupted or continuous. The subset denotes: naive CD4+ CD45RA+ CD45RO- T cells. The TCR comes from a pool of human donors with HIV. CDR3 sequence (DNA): TGTGCCAGCAGTTTAGTTCTGGGCCTCTATGGCTACACCTTC. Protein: CASSLVLGLYGYTF.